Detailed here is one T cell receptor (beta chain). Its antigen is undetermined. Generated by immunoSEQ multiplex PCR, the TCRdb table keeps only in-frame clones and is missing some. The sample records around 50,000 clones, approximately 84% being singletons. The CDR3 extends over 13 amino acids. Trimming took off 4 bases at V and 7 bases at J, with 14 bases between the two ends. The V gene's germline CDR1 is LGHNA and CDR2 YNFKEQ. The sample comes from a study of OX40 agonist ivuxolimab in advanced cancers. General observations from the study: Expanded peripheral T cells had an undetermined antigen specificity. Doses of 0.1 to 3.0 mg/kg were accompanied by clonal expansion of CD4+ and CD8+ blood T cells by week 6.

A history of autoimmune disease or systemic immunosuppression excluded patients. The rearrangement joins TRBV4-2 to TRBJ2-7; D assignment may be TRBD1 or TRBD2 (5 bases each). The TCR sequence derives from an adult with an advanced solid tumor such as melanoma, head and neck, liver or kidney cancer. The sample consisted of CD4+ or CD8+ T cells sorted from blood, taken in a trial of the OX40 agonist ivuxolimab. CDR3 amino acids: CASSPIGAEEQYF. For the CDR3, the DNA is TGTGCCAGCAGCCCTATCGGGGCGGAGGAGCAGTACTTC.